Detailed here is one T cell receptor (beta chain). Its specificity is not known. This sample is part of a study of shared clonotypes between healthy human individuals. About the study: Ranging from 18 to 49 in age, donors were two women and a few men.

This CDR3 has 14 residues. With V trimmed by 2 bases and J by 5 bases, 4 bases remained unmatched. Germline-derived CDR1 and CDR2 are SGDLS and YYNGEE. In the study's own analysis: Without quality scores, immunoSEQ junctional reads could not be filtered like full-length reads. Method: immunoSEQ multiplex PCR; TCRdb's copy keeps in-frame clones and lacks some. V and J calls and clone size are given by that table; D and trimming were obtained from the DNA. The profile shows 450,000 to 500,000 clones, around 73% of them singletons. There were no recent acute infections or vaccinations among the donors, who were healthy HIV-negative adults. Study results and limitations: Among donors, clonotype sharing was expected to be affected by sequencing depth.

Sequenced sample: PBMCs. J is TRBJ2-1 and V is TRBV9; TRBD1 agrees at 7 bases. The sequence was collected from a woman in her forties in good health. Some clones in this sample may be carry-over from other donors' samples. In DNA form, the CDR3 reads TGTGCCAGCAGCGTTGGACAGGACAACAATGAGCAGTTCTTC. This gives the protein CASSVGQDNNEQFF.